This T cell receptor beta chain was captured by sequencing in a study of response to subunit inactivated influenza vaccine. TCRdb independently ran MiXCR on the RT-PCR reads; one entry per CDR3 protein. The sample records about 780,000 distinct CDR3 sequences, about 18% being singletons. This clonotype was recorded a few times. The CDR3 runs 14 residues. Trimming removed 6 bases at V and 0 bases at J, with 14 bases between. CDR1 is DFQATT, CDR2 SNEGSKA, per germline (reference sequence). The sequence was collected from a man between 50 and 59 years old who received an inactivated influenza vaccine. The chain links TRBV20-1 to TRBJ1-1, with D perhaps matching TRBD1 (6 bases). Sequencing was performed on PBMCs from blood, taken more than 4 days after vaccination. The CDR3 loop reads CSAKEQGMNTEAFF. CDR3 bases: TGCAGTGCCAAAGAACAGGGCATGAACACTGAAGCTTTCTTT.